Listed below are T cell receptor beta chains from one sample, sequenced in a study of shared clonotypes between healthy human individuals. Sequencing was performed with immunoSEQ multiplex PCR; in TCRdb, only in-frame clones are kept and a portion is missing. In the table there are approximately 980,000 clones, about 80% of which are singletons. Sequences were obtained from memory CD4+ T cells sorted from blood. The receptors derive from a man younger than 30 in good health. Each CDR3 is given without its conserved first and last residue.

V	J	CDR3
TRBV5-4	TRBJ1-6	ASSQKQGANSPLH
TRBV19	TRBJ1-5	ASSPGGSNQPQH
TRBV7-2	TRBJ1-3	ASSLGHLSGNTIY
TRBV7-6	TRBJ2-7	ASSSPGQSYEQY
TRBV19	TRBJ1-5	ASRITGGNQPQH
TRBV29-1	TRBJ2-5	SVAGTVKETQY
TRBV4-1	TRBJ2-5	ASSRGSGGGETQY
TRBV10-1	TRBJ2-1	ASSESGLAGDNEQF
TRBV6-1	TRBJ2-7	ASSLLGGGTEQY
TRBV29-1	TRBJ2-7	SVEGGGTGTLAEQY
TRBV6-6	TRBJ2-1	ASVLSSYNEQF
TRBV7-6	TRBJ2-5	ASSLGSYEQETQY
TRBV29-1	TRBJ2-1	SVVGDRDYNEQF
TRBV2	TRBJ1-4	ASSEGQPILGKLF
TRBV7-9	TRBJ2-1	ASSLGVGNEQF
TRBV7-9	TRBJ1-6	ASSLAGGRSPLH
TRBV4-2	TRBJ1-3	ASSQDFNSATIVGNTIY
TRBV29-1	TRBJ2-2	SVGTGATGELF
TRBV27	TRBJ2-1	ASGPSQF
TRBV29-1	TRBJ2-1	SVGLASGNEQF
TRBV18	TRBJ2-5	ASSPLTGISGTQY
TRBV2	TRBJ1-5	ASSDGQGRQPQH
TRBV19	TRBJ2-6	ASSILASGANVLT
TRBV5-4	TRBJ2-3	ASSPRDSPDTQY
TRBV28	TRBJ2-7	ASSFSYEQY
TRBV19	TRBJ1-4	ASSPSGTAGMRAL
TRBV4-1	TRBJ2-7	ASSQVIISGAYEQY